This note documents a single T cell receptor beta chain sequence. What it recognizes is unknown. This PCR relied on a set of 60 Vbeta primers and 13 Jbeta primers. Clones were sequenced by immunoSEQ multiplex PCR, and TCRdb holds only the in-frame ones, with some missing. The data contain tens of thousands of clones, 82% of them singletons. This specimen belongs to a study of cytomegalovirus exposure and HLA in healthy donors. The study's findings and limits: Among the sequence variants, a highly shared cluster was likely an artifact of sequencing.

Among the donors, all were healthy bone marrow donors. CDR3 size: 17 residues. CDR1 SGHTA and CDR2 FQGNSA come from the germline V gene. V gave up 1 base and J gave up 2 bases, with 12 bases separating them. The sequence came from a young man in good health and CMV-seronegative. The chain employs TRBV7-2 and TRBJ2-6, with a tentative D call TRBD2 (6 bases). The sequenced sample was PBMCs. The CDR3: CASSLGAGTAGANVLTF. The CDR3 nucleotides read TGTGCCAGCAGCTTAGGGGCGGGGACCGCTGGGGCCAACGTCCTGACTTTC.